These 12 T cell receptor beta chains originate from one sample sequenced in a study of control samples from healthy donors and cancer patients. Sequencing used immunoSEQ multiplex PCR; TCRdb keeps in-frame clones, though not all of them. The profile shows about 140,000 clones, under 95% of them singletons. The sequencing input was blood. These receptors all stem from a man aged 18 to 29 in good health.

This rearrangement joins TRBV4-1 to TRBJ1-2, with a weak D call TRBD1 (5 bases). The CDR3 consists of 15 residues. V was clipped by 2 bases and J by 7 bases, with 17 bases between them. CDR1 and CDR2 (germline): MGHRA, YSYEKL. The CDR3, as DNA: TGCGCCAGCAGCCAAAAAAGCCCCGGCGGGGGTGGCTACACCTTC. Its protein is CASSQKSPGGGGYTF.

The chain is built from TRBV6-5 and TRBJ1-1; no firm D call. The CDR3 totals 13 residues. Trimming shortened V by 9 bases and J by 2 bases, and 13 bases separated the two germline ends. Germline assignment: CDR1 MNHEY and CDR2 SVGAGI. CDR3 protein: CASCIVENTEAFF. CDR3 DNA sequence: TGTGCCAGTTGCATCGTCGAAAACACTGAAGCTTTCTTT.

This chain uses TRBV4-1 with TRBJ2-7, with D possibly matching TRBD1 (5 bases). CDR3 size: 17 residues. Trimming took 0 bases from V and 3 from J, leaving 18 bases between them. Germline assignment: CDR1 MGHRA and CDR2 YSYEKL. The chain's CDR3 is CASSQDWGRVIVYEQYF. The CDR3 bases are TGCGCCAGCAGCCAAGATTGGGGCAGGGTAATCGTCTACGAGCAGTACTTC.

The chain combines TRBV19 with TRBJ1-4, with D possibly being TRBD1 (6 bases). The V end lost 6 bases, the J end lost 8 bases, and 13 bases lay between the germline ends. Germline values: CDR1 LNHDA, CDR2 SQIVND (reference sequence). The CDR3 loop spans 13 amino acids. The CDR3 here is CASRGRGEEKLFF. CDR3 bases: TGTGCCAGTAGGGGTAGGGGGGAAGAAAAACTGTTTTTT.

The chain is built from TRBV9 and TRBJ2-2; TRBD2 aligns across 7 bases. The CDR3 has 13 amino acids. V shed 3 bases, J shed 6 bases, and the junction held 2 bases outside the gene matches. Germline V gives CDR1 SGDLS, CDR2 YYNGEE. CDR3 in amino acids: CASSEAGAGELFF. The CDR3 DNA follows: TGTGCCAGCAGCGAGGCGGGGGCCGGGGAGCTGTTTTTT.

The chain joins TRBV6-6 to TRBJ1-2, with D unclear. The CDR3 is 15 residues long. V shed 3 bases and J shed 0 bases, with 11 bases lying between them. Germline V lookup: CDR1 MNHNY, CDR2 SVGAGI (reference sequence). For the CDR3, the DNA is TGTGCCAGCAGTTATAGCCTGGTAGCTAACTATGGCTACACCTTC. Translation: CASSYSLVANYGYTF.

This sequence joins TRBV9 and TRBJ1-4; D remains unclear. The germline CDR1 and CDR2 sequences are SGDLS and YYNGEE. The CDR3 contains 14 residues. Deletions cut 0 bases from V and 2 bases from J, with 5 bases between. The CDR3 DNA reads TGTGCCAGCAGCGTAGGTTTCACTAATGAAAAACTGTTTTTT. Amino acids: CASSVGFTNEKLFF.

CDR3 in DNA: TGCGCCAGCAGCGCTAGCGGGGGTATCTCCTACAATGAGCAGTTCTTC. Encoded protein: CASSASGGISYNEQFF. The chain is built from TRBV5-1 and TRBJ2-1; 10 bases line up with TRBD2. From germline, CDR1 is SGHRS and CDR2 YFSETQ. After removal of 4 bases from V and 0 bases from J, the junction contained 4 bases not matched to a gene. The CDR3 covers 16 residues.

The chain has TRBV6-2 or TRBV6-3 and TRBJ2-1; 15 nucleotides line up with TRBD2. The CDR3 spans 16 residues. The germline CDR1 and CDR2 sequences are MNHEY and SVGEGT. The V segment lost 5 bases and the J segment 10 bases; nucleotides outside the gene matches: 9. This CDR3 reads CASSPRTSGGAREQFF. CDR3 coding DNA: TGTGCCAGCAGTCCCCGGACTAGCGGGGGGGCCAGGGAGCAGTTCTTC.

CDR3 coding DNA: TGTGCCAGCAGCAAGGCGGGGGAGGGCTCGAGCTATGGCTACACCTTC. Residues: CASSKAGEGSSYGYTF. The V and J genes are TRBV2 and TRBJ1-2; a possible D gene is TRBD1 (5 bases). Germline V CDR1 and CDR2: SNHLY, FYNNEI. The CDR3 is made up of 16 amino acids. Between the trimmed V and J ends, which lost 6 bases and 4 bases, there was a span of 21 bases.

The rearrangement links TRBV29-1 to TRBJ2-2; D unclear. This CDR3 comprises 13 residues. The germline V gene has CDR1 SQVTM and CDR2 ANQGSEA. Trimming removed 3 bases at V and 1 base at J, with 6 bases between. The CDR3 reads CSVERQNTGELFF. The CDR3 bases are TGCAGCGTTGAGCGGCAGAACACCGGGGAGCTGTTTTTT.

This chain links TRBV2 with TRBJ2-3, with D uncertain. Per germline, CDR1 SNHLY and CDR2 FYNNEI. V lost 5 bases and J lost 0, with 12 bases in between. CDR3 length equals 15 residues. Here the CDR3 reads CASSWGYSSTDTQYF. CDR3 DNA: TGTGCCAGCAGTTGGGGATACTCTAGCACAGATACGCAGTATTTT. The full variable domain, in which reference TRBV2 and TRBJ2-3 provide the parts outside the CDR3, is EPEVTQTPSHQVTQMGQEVILRCVPISNHLYFYWYRQILGQKVEFLVSFYNNEISEKSEIFDDQFSVERPDGSNFTLKIRSTKLEDSAMYFCASSWGYSSTDTQYFGPGTRLTVL.